The TCR beta chain described here comes from a study of early T cells in non-severe SARS-CoV-2 infection (dated by TCRdb to the early 2020s). As for the study more broadly: Because TCR sequencing relied on bulk RNA taken from unsorted whole blood, pairing of alpha and beta chains was not possible. Summary of the overall study and its limitations: VDJdb matching was skewed toward anti-spike CD8 responses and likely underestimated virus-specific expansions, missing private and CD4 specificities.

This was a case-control study nested in a cohort of healthcare workers in London, UK, who had nasopharyngeal swab PCR tests and blood samples taken every week. Healthcare workers were recruited between 23 and 31 March 2020, during the week of the UK lockdown, and were followed weekly for up to roughly 15 weeks. Per the germline V gene (reference sequence), SEHNR is the CDR1 and FQNEAQ is the CDR2. A distance of 15 bases separates the germline ends of V and J, which lose 6 bases and 3 bases respectively. From the cysteine up to the phenylalanine, the CDR3 has a length of 15 residues. The kept DNA is CDR3 alone, 45 bases in frame from the first base. As for this clonotype: There is no known antigen for this receptor. Qualities for individual bases were not recorded, and no much larger clone is one base off.

The library was prepared using 5' RACE. TCRdb lists the instrument as NextSeq 500. To correct for sequencing error and PCR bias, the TCR library protocol tagged individual cDNA molecules with unique molecular identifiers. Both TCR alpha and beta chains were sequenced, and tight co-correlation was observed between alpha and beta sequence abundances in each sample. Concerning the study's data processing: Decombinator V4 was used to perform V gene, J gene and CDR3 annotation of TCR sequences. TCRs were defined as expanded if a significant change between any two time points was detected under a Poisson model with p below 0.0001. TCR abundances were normalised to the total number of TCRs sequenced in each sample and reported as counts per million. MAIT TCRs were defined by TRAV1-2 paired with TRAJ12, TRAJ20 or TRAJ33, and iNKT TCRs by TRAV10 paired with TRAJ18. VDJdb, accessed 1 November 2021, was searched for CMV, EBV and SARS-CoV-2 annotated TCRs, with TCRs annotated for multiple antigens excluded. The public reads were reanalyzed by TCRdb: fastp trimming at Q25, MiXCR alignment, in-frame beta chains only. Records with the same CDR3 protein are collapsed into one entry carrying the most frequent genes and DNA. Here the V and J calls rest on TCRdb's processing, not on the authors' analysis. The sample table lists some 41,000 distinct CDR3 sequences, 23% of them with a count of one. The ten largest clonotypes hold approximately 4.4% of the sample.

The source of this sequence is an adult who was a healthcare worker with PCR-confirmed SARS-CoV-2 infection or an uninfected control (not recorded which). The rearranged chain carries TRBV7-9 and TRBJ2-4; the D gene is not confidently resolved. Material: whole blood, obtained at baseline. The nucleotides are TGTGCCAGCAGTTCTATGGGGTTAGGCAAAAACATTCAGTACTTC. Translation gives CASSSMGLGKNIQYF.